The clone carrying this T cell receptor (beta chain) was seen only a few times. The antigen remains undetermined. This sample is part of a study of PD-L1 blockade in urothelial cancer. Regarding the study as a whole: Clonality of blood TCR below the median before treatment predicted better survival.

V dropped 4 bases and J dropped 0 bases, with 13 bases sitting between them. This CDR3 region has 16 residues. Germline loops: CDR1 MGHRA, CDR2 YSYEKL. Measured with immunoSEQ multiplex PCR; TCRdb has only the in-frame clones, and not every one. Among more than 30,000 clones listed, around 89% were seen once. The chain links TRBV4-1 to TRBJ1-5; D remains ambiguous. The TCR was taken from a man aged 55 to 70 with urothelial cancer. Sequenced here: PBMCs, sampled around atezolizumab (anti-PD-L1) treatment. The CDR3 DNA follows: TGCGCCAGCAGCCCCGCTAGATTCATTAGCAATCAGCCCCAGCATTTT. Protein sequence: CASSPARFISNQPQHF.